The 26 T cell receptor beta chains given below trace back to one sample, sequenced in a study of blood T cells in healthy people across ages. Through a sample-barcoded 5' primer and a J-beta primer mix, a second PCR was run for about 6 to 12 cycles. TCRdb reanalysed the 5' RACE reads using MiXCR and keeps one entry per CDR3 protein. The data contain fewer than 1.5 million distinct CDR3 sequences, approximately 40% of them singletons. Sample: blood. Receptors originate from a woman between 18 and 29 years old in good health.

This clonotype was observed a few times. The rearrangement joins TRBV2 to TRBJ2-1; D perhaps matches TRBD1 (5 bases). V was trimmed by 0 bases and J by 2 bases, leaving 14 bases between them. The V gene's germline CDR1 is SNHLY and CDR2 FYNNEI. The CDR3 sequence is 17 residues long. This CDR3 reads CASSEAGRGKAYNEQFF. DNA of the CDR3: TGTGCCAGCAGTGAAGCAGGAAGGGGTAAAGCCTACAATGAGCAGTTCTTC.

This clonotype appeared a single time. V is TRBV28 and J is TRBJ2-1, with D perhaps given as TRBD1 or TRBD2 (5 bases each). Trimming removed 6 bases from V and 8 bases from J, with 23 bases in between. The CDR3 is 16 residues long. In germline, CDR1 is MDHEN, CDR2 SYDVKM. The CDR3 sequence: CASSPRVGLARYEQFF. DNA for the CDR3: TGTGCCAGCAGCCCTCGCGTGGGGCTAGCTAGGTATGAGCAGTTCTTC. Combining the CDR3 with reference TRBV28 and TRBJ2-1 gives the whole variable domain DVKVTQSSRYLVKRTGEKVFLECVQDMDHENMFWYRQDPGLGLRLIYFSYDVKMKEKGDIPEGYSVSREKKERFSLILESASTNQTSMYLCASSPRVGLARYEQFFGPGTRLTVL.

This clonotype has a handful of counts. This chain uses TRBV11-2 with TRBJ2-5, with D perhaps TRBD1 (6 bases). Germline CDR1 and CDR2: SGHAT and FQNNGV. This CDR3 contains 13 residues. V was pared by 4 bases and J by 4 bases, with 10 bases between. The CDR3 protein is CASSYGQLETQYF. CDR3 nucleotides: TGTGCCAGCAGCTACGGACAGCTAGAGACCCAGTACTTC.

This rearrangement joins TRBV28 to TRBJ1-6, with a tentative D call TRBD1 (5 bases). The CDR3 consists of 14 residues. Germline assignment: CDR1 MDHEN and CDR2 SYDVKM. V was shortened by 6 bases and J by 8 bases, with 14 bases between the two germline ends. Written as DNA, the CDR3 is TGTGCCAGCAGCGAGGGGCGAATAGATTCACCCCTCCACTTT. This encodes CASSEGRIDSPLHF.

The chain recombines TRBV11-2 with TRBJ2-5, with no clear D. Germline CDR1 is SGHAT and CDR2 is FQNNGV. V was cut by 0 bases and J by 11 bases, with 10 bases left in between. The CDR3 runs to 12 residues. The CDR3 nucleotides are TGTGCCAGCAGCTTAGACCCAAATGAGCAGTACTTC. Residues: CASSLDPNEQYF.

The gene calls are TRBV20-1 and TRBJ2-7; weak D call: TRBD1 (6 bases). V lost 3 bases and J lost 6, with 18 bases in between. The CDR3 sequence is 14 residues long. Germline V gives CDR1 DFQATT, CDR2 SNEGSKA (reference sequence). The CDR3 DNA follows: TGCAGTGCTAGTGTCGGAGGCAGGGGCGCCGAGCAGTACTTC. Its translation: CSASVGGRGAEQYF.

The chain combines TRBV7-2 with TRBJ2-1; D is unclear. This CDR3 contains 13 residues. V was pared by 3 bases and J by 9 bases, with 12 bases between. Germline CDR1 is SGHTA and CDR2 is FQGNSA. CDR3 sequence (DNA): TGTGCCAGCAGCTTGACTCGGGTGGGTGAGCAGTTCTTC. Amino acid sequence: CASSLTRVGEQFF.

The chain links TRBV14 to TRBJ1-2; 10 nucleotides align to TRBD1. Germline CDR1 is SGHDN and CDR2 is FVKESK. V dropped 2 bases and J dropped 6; count of bases not matched to a gene: 6. This CDR3 is built from 15 residues. Here the CDR3 DNA reads TGTGCCAGCAGCCAACAGCAGACAGGGGGCAATGGCTACACCTTC. This gives the protein CASSQQQTGGNGYTF.

The V gene is TRBV20-1, the J gene TRBJ2-1; no firm D call. The end of the DNA is better explained by TRBJ2-7, so the J call may be wrong. Germline CDR1 DFQATT, CDR2 SNEGSKA (reference sequence). This CDR3 has 15 amino acids. CDR3 sequence: CSSPARHHSYNEQYF. The DNA for the CDR3 is TGCAGTAGCCCGGCGAGACACCACTCCTACAATGAGCAGTACTTC.

This clonotype was detected only a few times. This rearrangement joins TRBV6-6 to TRBJ2-7; D unresolved. The germline gives CDR1 MNHNY, CDR2 SVGAGI (reference sequence). V shed 6 bases and J shed 7 bases, with 19 bases lying between them. The CDR3 covers 14 residues. The CDR3 sequence: CASSSTNSAGEQYF. The CDR3 region has the DNA TGTGCCAGCAGCTCTACCAATTCCGCTGGGGAGCAGTACTTC.

The chain carries TRBV5-1 and TRBJ2-1; no clear D gene. Per the germline V gene, CDR1 is SGHRS and CDR2 is YFSETQ. V was shortened by 7 bases and J by 1 base, with 12 bases between the two germline ends. There are 14 residues in the CDR3. CDR3 region: CASRTAPSYNEQFF. The CDR3 region has the DNA TGCGCCAGCCGAACGGCACCTTCCTACAATGAGCAGTTCTTC.

V usage is TRBV15 and J usage is TRBJ2-5, with TRBD1 as a possible D gene (5 bases). Germline loops: CDR1 LNHNV, CDR2 YYDKDF (reference sequence). This CDR3 has 17 amino acids. The germline V and J ends were trimmed by 1 base and 4 bases, with 19 bases remaining between them. The CDR3 coding sequence is TGTGCCACCAGCAGAGGTGATGGAAGGGGTTTGGTAGAGACCCAGTACTTC. Translation gives CATSRGDGRGLVETQYF.

With regard to this clonotype: One junction end does not reproduce the germline sequence, and a read error may be involved. This rearrangement joins TRBV7-9 to TRBJ2-3; D may correspond to TRBD1 or TRBD2 (5 bases each). The germline CDR1 and CDR2 sequences are SEHNR and FQNEAQ (reference sequence). CDR3 length equals 15 residues. The CDR3 region is CAGSPGTAGTDTQYF. The CDR3 bases are TGTGCCGGCAGCCCAGGGACGGCTGGCACAGATACGCAGTATTTT.

The chain links TRBV4-1 to TRBJ2-3; D assignment may be TRBD1 or TRBD2 (7 bases each). Trimming removed 0 bases from V and 3 bases from J, with 22 bases in between. Germline V gene lookup returns CDR1 MGHRA and CDR2 YSYEKL. This CDR3 is built from 19 residues. The CDR3 DNA reads TGCGCCAGCAGCCAAGATCCCCAAGTCAGGGGGGGAAGGACAGATACGCAGTATTTT. Amino acids: CASSQDPQVRGGRTDTQYF.

The genes are TRBV2 and TRBJ1-5; 9 bases line up with TRBD1. CDR1 and CDR2 (germline): SNHLY, FYNNEI. The CDR3 is 18 amino acids. Trimming cost V 4 bases and J 2 bases; bases outside gene matches: 12. CDR3 region: CASSGPGQGLMGNQPQHF. DNA of the CDR3: TGTGCCAGCAGTGGGCCGGGACAGGGTTTGATGGGCAATCAGCCCCAGCATTTT.

This clonotype appeared a single time. The chain combines TRBV6-5 with TRBJ2-7, with 13 bases that match TRBD2. This CDR3 spans 16 amino acids. V lost 6 bases and J lost 7; bases outside the gene matches: 12. Germline CDR1 reads MNHEY; CDR2 reads SVGAGI. In DNA, the CDR3 is TGTGCCAGCAGAGGGACTAGCGGGACGACCTACAATGAGCAGTACTTC. Protein sequence: CASRGTSGTTYNEQYF.

V gene TRBV6-1 combines with J gene TRBJ2-3; tentative D call: TRBD1 (6 bases). V dropped 6 bases and J dropped 1 base, with 11 bases sitting between them. The CDR3 extends over 14 amino acids. Germline CDR1 and CDR2: MNHNS and SASEGT. CDR3 amino acids: CASRDSPGTDTQYF. The CDR3 region has the DNA TGTGCCAGCAGGGACAGCCCTGGCACAGATACGCAGTATTTT.

This clonotype has more than one count but fewer than ten. This chain connects TRBV30 to TRBJ2-1; D is unresolved. Per germline, CDR1 GTSNPN and CDR2 SVGIG (reference sequence). This CDR3 contains 12 residues. The germline V and J ends were trimmed by 3 bases and 8 bases, with 11 bases remaining between them. The CDR3 loop reads CAWRDTPHEQFF. CDR3 nucleotides: TGTGCCTGGAGGGATACCCCCCATGAGCAGTTCTTC.

This clonotype appeared a few times. The chain recombines TRBV6-1 with TRBJ1-2; unclear D gene. The CDR3 totals 14 residues. Trimming removed 2 bases at V and 6 bases at J, with 13 bases between. Germline-derived CDR1 and CDR2 are MNHNS and SASEGT. The CDR3 nucleotides read TGTGCCAGCAGTGAATTCGGGGTCCGGGATGGCTACACCTTC. Protein sequence: CASSEFGVRDGYTF.

The gene calls are TRBV15 and TRBJ1-2; no clear D. CDR3 size: 12 residues. Between the trimmed V and J ends, which lost 1 base and 4 bases, there was a span of 4 bases. The germline V gene has CDR1 LNHNV and CDR2 YYDKDF (reference sequence). For the CDR3, the DNA is TGTGCCACCAGCAGAGTGGGCTATGGCTACACCTTC. It translates to CATSRVGYGYTF.

The rearrangement joins TRBV6-6 to TRBJ2-7, with 11 positions matching TRBD1. The V gene's germline CDR1 is MNHNY and CDR2 SVGAGI (reference sequence). J gave up 7 bases and V 6 bases, and 8 bases lay outside the gene matches. This CDR3 has 14 residues. The CDR3 is CASSPRDRGIEQYF. The CDR3 DNA sequence: TGTGCCAGCAGCCCACGGGACAGGGGGATTGAGCAGTACTTC.

This clonotype was seen repeatedly, ten times or more. The rearrangement uses TRBV20-1 and TRBJ2-3, with TRBD1 identical over 8 bases. With V trimmed by 0 bases and J by 2 bases, 16 bases remained unmatched. The CDR3 is 19 amino acids. Germline V gene data show CDR1 as DFQATT and CDR2 as SNEGSKA (reference sequence). The CDR3 loop reads CSARDFRLGTGVFTDTQYF. In DNA, the CDR3 is TGCAGTGCTAGAGACTTTCGACTGGGGACAGGAGTTTTCACAGATACGCAGTATTTT.

The V call is TRBV7-8, the J call TRBJ2-1, with 13 bases lining up with TRBD2. Gene TRBJ2-7 matches the end of the DNA better, so the J call may be wrong. Germline V gives CDR1 SGHVS, CDR2 FQNEAQ. The CDR3 totals 16 residues. CDR3 coding DNA: TGTGCCAGCGTGGGGACTAGCGGGAAGCGTTACAATGAGCAGTACTTC. It codes for CASVGTSGKRYNEQYF.

This clonotype turned up a few times. The chain recombines TRBV28 with TRBJ1-2, with 9 bases identical to TRBD1. From germline, CDR1 is MDHEN and CDR2 SYDVKM. This CDR3 is built from 13 residues. J lost 7 bases, V lost 6 bases, and 6 bases had no gene match. The CDR3, as DNA: TGTGCCAGCAGGGGGACAGGGAGCACTGGCTACACCTTC. This codes for CASRGTGSTGYTF.

This clonotype appeared a few times. The rearrangement links TRBV3-1 to TRBJ2-7, with D perhaps matching TRBD1 or TRBD2 (5 bases each). The CDR3 has 17 residues. The ends were cut back, 1 base at V and 6 bases at J, with 22 bases in the middle. Per the germline V gene, CDR1 is LGHDT and CDR2 is YNNKEL (reference sequence). The CDR3 DNA sequence: TGTGCCAGCAGCCAAGGATTGTGGTCTGGGGTGAGGGGCGAGCAGTACTTC. Translated: CASSQGLWSGVRGEQYF.

This clonotype came up a few times. This chain connects TRBV9 to TRBJ1-2; D is ambiguous. Germline V gene lookup returns CDR1 SGDLS and CDR2 YYNGEE. The CDR3 loop spans 14 amino acids. V lost 0 bases and J lost 5, with 11 bases in between. The CDR3 bases are TGTGCCAGCAGCGTAGAAGTTGATAAATATGGCTACACCTTC. Protein product: CASSVEVDKYGYTF.